The clone carrying this TCR beta chain was counted many times. Its matching antigen is unknown. Arm-PCR of CDR3 regions with iRepertoire HTBI primers generated TCR beta libraries. Via MiXCR, TCRdb re-called the multiplex PCR reads, giving one row per CDR3 protein. The sample includes about 460,000 distinct CDR3 sequences, less than 25% of them seen just once. This sample was taken from a study of regulatory T cells in long-lasting Graves disease. Study-wide findings and caveats: Persistent disease samples used TRBV28, TRBJ1-2 and TRBJ2-5 preferentially.

Documented time point: persistent/refractory GD, antithyroid drugs over 5 years with positive TRAb. Following extraction of RNA from PBMCs, that RNA was used to make the TCR library. Patients of an endocrinology department in Xi'an, China, were included. Trimming removed 2 bases from V and 1 base from J, with 9 bases in between. The V gene's germline CDR1 is SGHNT and CDR2 YYREEE (reference sequence). CDR3 length: 14 residues. Sequencing used peripheral blood mononuclear cells (PBMCs), obtained when the disease was refractory, from a patient treated with antithyroid drugs. The genes are TRBV5-4 and TRBJ1-1; D is ambiguous. This receptor was identified in a female donor with Graves disease. The DNA for the CDR3 is TGTGCCAGCAGCTTTAGCACCGCGAACACTGAAGCTTTCTTT. This gives the protein CASSFSTANTEAFF.